These 16 T cell receptor beta chains originate from one sample sequenced in a study of T cells in women clearing cervical HPV infection. Assay: immunoSEQ multiplex PCR; the TCRdb copy retains only in-frame clones and omits some. The sample's table shows around 39,000 clones. The source material was blood buffy coat. These receptors were obtained from a woman between 18 and 70 years old with a cervical HPV16 infection that either progressed to CIN3+ or cleared (not recorded which).

Remarks on this clone: Read data end 3 residues before the CDR3 end; the end is taken from the germline J gene. The chain links TRBV20-1 to TRBJ2-4; possibly TRBD2 for D (6 bases). Per germline, CDR1 DFQATT and CDR2 SNEGSKA (reference sequence). V lost 3 bases to trimming and J lost 0 bases, with 12 bases between them. The CDR3 has 15 residues. The CDR3 protein is CSAREGNLAKNIQYF. The CDR3 bases that were read are TGCAGTGCTAGGGAGGGGAATCTAGCCAAAAACATT.

With respect to this clone: The missing CDR3 end, 3 residues past where the read stops, is filled in from the germline J gene. V and J are TRBV2 and TRBJ2-3; 7 nucleotides line up with TRBD1. Germline CDR1 is SNHLY and CDR2 is FYNNEI. The CDR3 spans 14 residues. V lost 5 bases to trimming and J lost 2 bases; unmatched junction nucleotides: 4. This chain's CDR3 is CASSLTGSTDTQYF. CDR3 DNA (partial): TGTGCCAGCAGTCTGACAGGGTCCACAGATACG.

Worth noting for this clone: The sample has other DNA sequences that encode this CDR3 too. CDR3 sequence: CASSLGANVLTF. CDR3 DNA (partial): TGTGCCAGCAGCCTAGGTGCCAACGTC. J is TRBJ2-6 and V is TRBV6-2 or TRBV6-3; D call uncertain. The CDR3 extends 3 residues past the end of the read, so its final part is completed from the germline J gene. The germline gives CDR1 MNHEY, CDR2 SVGEGT. V lost 6 bases and J lost 7, with 7 bases in between. This CDR3 has 12 residues.

In the case of this clone: The CDR3 extends 3 residues past the end of the read, so its final part is completed from the germline J gene. The V gene is TRBV2, the J gene TRBJ2-4, with D possibly matching TRBD2 (5 bases). This CDR3 is built from 14 residues. V lost 6 bases and J 1 base, leaving 10 bases between the germline ends. Per the germline V gene, CDR1 is SNHLY and CDR2 is FYNNEI. The DNA read from the CDR3 is TGTGCCAGCAGGGCGGGCGAGGCCAAAAACATT. Its protein is CASRAGEAKNI. In full, the CDR3 reads CASRAGEAKNIQYF.

With respect to this clone: Sequencing ends 3 residues short of the CDR3 end; the germline J gene provides the rest. The V and J genes are TRBV7-9 and TRBJ1-2, with D perhaps TRBD1 (5 bases). The CDR3 runs 13 residues. CDR1 is SEHNR and CDR2 is FQNEAQ in the germline V gene (reference sequence). V lost 4 bases and J 5 bases, leaving 11 bases between the germline ends. The CDR3: CASSSGQGYGYTF. The covered CDR3 bases are TGTGCCAGCAGCTCCGGCCAGGGTTATGGC.

About this clone: Coverage ceases 3 residues before the CDR3 finishes, and the germline J gene fills in the end. This chain connects TRBV5-4 to TRBJ2-5, with 7 bases lining up with TRBD1. The CDR3 spans 14 residues. Germline V lookup: CDR1 SGHNT, CDR2 YYREEE (reference sequence). The ends lost 0 bases at V and 3 bases at J; junction bases unmatched: 2. This CDR3 reads CASSLVGTEETQYF. CDR3 bases read: TGTGCCAGCAGCTTGGTAGGGACAGAAGAGACC.

Worth noting for this clone: The read halts 3 residues ahead of the CDR3 end, with the missing end drawn from the germline J gene. The rearrangement uses TRBV19 and TRBJ2-2; TRBD1 is a possible D gene (6 bases). Germline values: CDR1 LNHDA, CDR2 SQIVND (reference sequence). CDR3 length: 15 residues. The CDR3 here is CASSIIRGSDEKLFF. The part of the CDR3 DNA that was read is TGTGCCAGTAGTATTATCAGGGGTTCGGATGAAAAG.

Turning to this clone: The observed sequence ends 3 residues before the CDR3 terminus, with the missing tail filled in from the germline J gene. The rearrangement uses TRBV20-1 and TRBJ1-1, with D perhaps TRBD1 (5 bases). CDR1 and CDR2 (germline): DFQATT, SNEGSKA (reference sequence). The CDR3 runs to 17 residues. CDR3 loop: CSASPSQGRSGGREAFF. CDR3 bases read: TGCAGTGCTAGTCCCTCCCAGGGACGATCGGGGGGACGGGAA.

To note about this clone: The read comes to an end 3 residues before the CDR3 does, leaving the germline J gene to fill in the end. The rearrangement uses TRBV6-2 or TRBV6-3 and TRBJ2-7, with D uncertain. CDR1 is MNHEY and CDR2 is SVGEGT in the germline V gene. Between the trimmed V and J ends, which lost 2 bases and 5 bases, there was a span of 10 bases. The CDR3 has 13 amino acids. The CDR3 is CASSYRTRNEQYF. The sequenced part of the CDR3 DNA is TGTGCCAGCAGTTACCGTACCAGAAACGAG.

For this clone: The CDR3 goes on 3 residues after the read ends, and that part is filled in from the germline J gene. This sequence joins TRBV6-2 or TRBV6-3 and TRBJ2-7; a weak D match, TRBD1 (5 bases). The CDR3 sequence is 13 residues long. Germline V lookup: CDR1 MNHEY, CDR2 SVGEGT. The V and J ends lost 6 bases and 3 bases respectively, with 12 bases between them. This chain's CDR3 is CASSETEYYEQYF. The CDR3 DNA, read in part, is TGTGCCAGCAGCGAGACAGAGTACTACGAG.

With regard to this clone: The CDR3 end is not reached by the read, which stops 3 residues before it; the germline J gene fills it in. This sequence joins TRBV5-1 and TRBJ2-1; D could derive from TRBD1 or TRBD2 (6 bases each). This CDR3 is 14 amino acids long. CDR1 is SGHRS, CDR2 YFSETQ, per germline. Trimming left V 0 bases short and J 9 bases short, with 13 bases between. The CDR3 loop is CASSLDREEGEQFF. CDR3 DNA, as far as it was read: TGCGCCAGCAGCTTGGACAGGGAGGAGGGTGAG.

As for this clone: Read sequence stops 3 residues before the CDR3 end, and the germline J gene provides the missing end. The J gene is TRBJ1-1, the V gene TRBV5-1; no clear D gene. The CDR3 length is 14 residues. The germline V and J ends were trimmed by 0 bases and 1 base, with 7 bases remaining between them. The germline CDR1 and CDR2 sequences are SGHRS and YFSETQ. The DNA read from the CDR3 is TGCGCCAGCAGCTTGGTGGAGCGGAACACTGAA. It is translated as CASSLVERNTE. The complete CDR3 reads CASSLVERNTEAFF.

The CDR3 here is CASSAVETGYYGYTF. Incomplete CDR3 DNA: TGTGCCAGTAGTGCAGTGGAAACAGGGTACTATGGC. The chain couples TRBV19 to TRBJ1-2, with D tentatively TRBD1 (6 bases). Coverage ceases 3 residues before the CDR3 finishes, and the germline J gene fills in the end. CDR3 size: 15 residues. Per the germline V gene, CDR1 is LNHDA and CDR2 is SQIVND (reference sequence). Trimming removed 5 bases from V and 3 bases from J, with 16 bases in between. Combining the CDR3 with reference TRBV19 and TRBJ1-2 gives the whole variable domain DGGITQSPKYLFRKEGQNVTLSCEQNLNHDAMYWYRQDPGQGLRLIYYSQIVNDFQKGDIAEGYSVSREKKESFPLTVTSAQKNPTAFYLCASSAVETGYYGYTFGSGTRLTVV.

Of note for this clone: The read gets to within 3 residues of the CDR3 end, and the germline J gene fills in the rest. The V call is TRBV4-1, the J call TRBJ1-5; D not certain. The CDR3 spans 16 residues. Germline V gene data show CDR1 as MGHRA and CDR2 as YSYEKL. With 1 base removed from V and 3 bases from J, the gap between germline ends came to 13 bases. This CDR3 reads CASSQVPQSSNQPQHF. The sequenced CDR3 bases are TGCGCCAGCAGCCAAGTGCCGCAGTCCTCCAATCAGCCC.

Of note for this clone: The read comes to an end 3 residues before the CDR3 does, leaving the germline J gene to fill in the end. This sequence joins TRBV19 and TRBJ2-2; 7 nucleotides align to TRBD1. CDR3 length: 16 amino acids. The ends lost 7 bases at V and 2 bases at J; junction bases unmatched: 10. Germline V gene sequence: CDR1 LNHDA, CDR2 SQIVND (reference sequence). CDR3 DNA (partial): TGTGCCAGTACCTCAGGGGGACGGCCAAACACCGGGGAG. This translates into CASTSGGRPNTGE. From start to end, the CDR3 is CASTSGGRPNTGELFF. The variable domain in full, with the rest retrieved from reference TRBV19 and TRBJ2-2, is DGGITQSPKYLFRKEGQNVTLSCEQNLNHDAMYWYRQDPGQGLRLIYYSQIVNDFQKGDIAEGYSVSREKKESFPLTVTSAQKNPTAFYLCASTSGGRPNTGELFFGEGSRLTVL.

A word on this clone: The read terminates 3 residues before the CDR3 end, so the remaining end is supplied by the germline J gene. V is TRBV6-2 or TRBV6-3 and J is TRBJ2-7, with 8 nucleotides matching TRBD1. The germline V gene encodes CDR1 MNHEY and CDR2 SVGEGT. The junction had 10 bases not matched to a gene; V was cut back by 6 bases and J by 3 bases. The CDR3 has 15 amino acids. CDR3 sequence: CASRQTGTGIYEQYF. The CDR3 DNA, read in part, is TGTGCCAGCAGGCAGACCGGGACAGGCATCTACGAG.